The source of this T cell receptor beta chain is a study of PD-1 blockade in classical Hodgkin lymphoma. General study findings and limits: What caused the repertoire differences, perhaps disease activity or prior therapy, remains undefined. According to reports, newly diagnosed patients had lower baseline TCR diversity than healthy donors, and relapsed/refractory patients had lower baseline TCR diversity still.

The protocol was immunoSEQ multiplex PCR, while the TCRdb copy is restricted to in-frame clones and leaves out a portion. The sample carries about 46,000 clones, approximately 91% recorded once. CDR3 length: 14 residues. Germline V gene data show CDR1 as SGHAT and CDR2 as FQNNGV. V was shortened by 5 bases and J by 4 bases, with 11 bases between the two germline ends. Stated time point: newly diagnosed, previously untreated cHL patient sample. A comparison was provided by newly diagnosed, untreated classical Hodgkin lymphoma PBMCs. Turning to this clone: No antigen is known for it.

This clonotype was obtained from a human donor with classical Hodgkin lymphoma. The source material was peripheral blood mononuclear cells (PBMCs). This chain links TRBV11-2 with TRBJ1-4, with D possibly TRBD1 on 5 matching bases. The chain's CDR3 is CASSDRDFNEKLFF. The CDR3 nucleotides are TGTGCCAGCAGCGACCGGGACTTTAATGAAAAACTGTTTTTT.